The 2 T cell receptor beta chains below all came from one sample that was sequenced in a study of T cells in Graves' hyperthyroidism and ophthalmopathy. RNA transcripts provided the source from which TCR beta CDR3 regions were amplified. First-round RT-PCR targeting the TCR CDR3 was performed with the HTBI primer set. TCRdb used MiXCR to reprocess the multiplex PCR reads, holding one entry per CDR3 protein. The data show roughly 500,000 distinct CDR3 sequences, roughly 13% seen once. Sequenced material: blood. These receptors came from a young woman with Graves' hyperthyroidism that later progressed to Graves' ophthalmopathy.

The J gene is TRBJ1-1, the V gene TRBV2, with 8 bases identical to TRBD1. Germline values: CDR1 SNHLY, CDR2 FYNNEI. V lost 8 bases and J lost 2; bases outside the gene matches: 7. The CDR3 covers 14 residues. This chain's CDR3 is CASEAGGFNTEAFF. The CDR3, as DNA: TGTGCCAGCGAGGCAGGGGGCTTTAACACTGAAGCTTTCTTT.

The table lists this clonotype with a few counts. A read error is likely, as this CDR3 ends without the conserved phenylalanine or tryptophan. J is TRBJ2-7 and V is TRBV7-2; 9 bases match TRBD1. This CDR3 has 15 residues. V lost 5 bases, J lost 6 bases, and 11 bases stayed unmatched. The germline V gene encodes CDR1 SGHTA and CDR2 FQGNSA. The CDR3 nucleotides are TGTGCCAGCAGCGTCCCGGGACAGGGTGTGTTCGAGCAGTACCTC. Its translation: CASSVPGQGVFEQYL.